This record concerns one TCR beta chain sequence. At the DNA level, this CDR3 is encoded by other sequences in the same sample as well. How the authors handled the data: Reference gene primer amplification in the assay estimated nucleated cell counts. Sequencing used immunoSEQ multiplex PCR; TCRdb keeps in-frame clones, though not all of them. V and J calls and clone size are given by that table; D and trimming were obtained from the DNA. The sample lists about 130,000 clones, around three quarters occurring once. The sample is drawn from a study of blood T cell repertoires in COVID-19. Study information: The samples span acute and convalescent COVID-19 from the United States, Italy and Spain. T cells, B-cell-depleted T cells, or PBMCs supplied cDNA or gDNA.

Germline values: CDR1 SGHNT, CDR2 YYREEE (reference sequence). Trimming removed 3 bases at V and 6 bases at J, with 10 bases between. The length of the CDR3 is 13 residues. The TCR originated in a man aged 35 to 55 with active or convalescent COVID-19. The chain combines TRBV5-4 with TRBJ2-4; a possible D gene is TRBD1 (6 bases). The sequenced material came from peripheral blood. As DNA, the CDR3 is TGTGCCAGCAGCTCCACAGGGTTAAACATTCAGTACTTC. It encodes CASSSTGLNIQYF.